One sample yielded the 11 T cell receptor beta chains listed below, sequenced in a study of cytomegalovirus exposure and HLA in healthy donors. PCR amplification relied on 60 Vbeta primers (plus 13 Jbeta primers). TCRdb keeps only in-frame clones here, not all; method: immunoSEQ multiplex PCR. The sample holds over 65,000 clones, about three quarters seen once. The sequenced material came from PBMCs. Source of these receptors: a woman aged 25 to 45 in good health and CMV-seropositive.

This clone appeared a single time. The chain couples TRBV9 to TRBJ2-3; TRBD1 aligns across 7 bases. CDR1 is SGDLS, CDR2 YYNGEE, per germline. V shed 3 bases and J 2 bases; nucleotides not matched to a gene: 9. This CDR3 has 16 amino acids. DNA of the CDR3: TGTGCCAGCAGCGGACAGAACAGGGGAACCACAGATACGCAGTATTTT. Its protein product is CASSGQNRGTTDTQYF.

The chain employs TRBV29-1 and TRBJ2-1, with D perhaps matching TRBD2 (6 bases). The CDR3 loop spans 14 amino acids. Deletions cut 6 bases from V and 5 bases from J, with 17 bases between. From germline, CDR1 is SQVTM and CDR2 ANQGSEA. The CDR3 DNA follows: TGCAGCGTCAGAGGGCGGGGAAAGAACAATGAGCAGTTCTTC. Protein product: CSVRGRGKNNEQFF.

This chain uses TRBV2 with TRBJ1-6; D not resolved. This CDR3 is built from 12 residues. Trimming removed 6 bases at V and 5 bases at J, with 5 bases between. CDR1 and CDR2 (germline): SNHLY, FYNNEI. The CDR3 DNA reads TGTGCCAGCAGCCAGAATAATTCACCCCTCCACTTT. Its protein is CASSQNNSPLHF. Using reference TRBV2 and TRBJ1-6 for the parts outside the CDR3, the full variable domain is EPEVTQTPSHQVTQMGQEVILRCVPISNHLYFYWYRQILGQKVEFLVSFYNNEISEKSEIFDDQFSVERPDGSNFTLKIRSTKLEDSAMYFCASSQNNSPLHFGNGTRLTVT.

This sequence joins TRBV19 and TRBJ2-7; maybe TRBD2 (6 bases). The CDR3 extends over 14 amino acids. CDR1 and CDR2 (germline): LNHDA, SQIVND (reference sequence). The V end was cut by 6 bases, the J end by 0 bases, with 12 bases between. The CDR3 DNA sequence: TGTGCCAGTAGGGGGACTTGGAGCTCCTACGAGCAGTACTTC. It specifies CASRGTWSSYEQYF. Variable domain in full (rest from reference TRBV19 and TRBJ2-7): DGGITQSPKYLFRKEGQNVTLSCEQNLNHDAMYWYRQDPGQGLRLIYYSQIVNDFQKGDIAEGYSVSREKKESFPLTVTSAQKNPTAFYLCASRGTWSSYEQYFGPGTRLTVT.

This chain links TRBV5-6 with TRBJ2-3; 16 bases line up with TRBD2. The germline V gene encodes CDR1 SGHDT and CDR2 YYEEEE. The CDR3 length is 17 residues. J lost 2 bases, V lost 3 bases, and 3 bases had no gene match. The CDR3 spells CASSWGLAGGYTDTQYF. The CDR3 DNA follows: TGTGCCAGCAGCTGGGGACTAGCGGGAGGGTACACAGATACGCAGTATTTT. The full variable domain, with the rest looked up from reference TRBV5-6 and TRBJ2-3, is DAGVTQSPTHLIKTRGQQVTLRCSPKSGHDTVSWYQQALGQGPQFIFQYYEEEERQRGNFPDRFSGHQFPNYSSELNVNALLLGDSALYLCASSWGLAGGYTDTQYFGPGTRLTVL.

A few counts support this clone. V usage is TRBV5-4 and J usage is TRBJ2-2; no clear D gene. The CDR3 has 16 residues. V lost 2 bases to trimming and J lost 3 bases, with 14 bases between them. CDR1 SGHNT and CDR2 YYREEE come from the germline V gene (reference sequence). In nucleotides, the CDR3 is TGTGCCAGCAGCTTTAGAGGCGGAACTCACACCGGGGAGCTGTTTTTT. Translation: CASSFRGGTHTGELFF.

The table lists this clone with many counts. The chain couples TRBV2 to TRBJ2-7; 11 positions match TRBD1. CDR3 size: 15 residues. The V segment lost 11 bases and the J segment 4 bases; nucleotides outside the gene matches: 13. The germline CDR1 and CDR2 sequences are SNHLY and FYNNEI. This CDR3 reads CAARHGGTGGYEQYF. The CDR3 bases are TGTGCCGCCCGACATGGTGGGACAGGGGGTTACGAGCAGTACTTC. Together with reference TRBV2 and TRBJ2-7, the CDR3 gives the full variable domain: EPEVTQTPSHQVTQMGQEVILRCVPISNHLYFYWYRQILGQKVEFLVSFYNNEISEKSEIFDDQFSVERPDGSNFTLKIRSTKLEDSAMYFCAARHGGTGGYEQYFGPGTRLTVT.

V is TRBV19 and J is TRBJ2-1; D perhaps matches TRBD1 (5 bases). The CDR3 runs 12 residues. The germline V gene encodes CDR1 LNHDA and CDR2 SQIVND (reference sequence). Deletions cut 5 bases from V and 7 bases from J, with 9 bases between. CDR3 protein: CASSFKGNEQFF. As DNA, the CDR3 is TGTGCCAGTAGTTTCAAGGGGAATGAGCAGTTCTTC. Complete variable domain (other parts from reference TRBV19 and TRBJ2-1): DGGITQSPKYLFRKEGQNVTLSCEQNLNHDAMYWYRQDPGQGLRLIYYSQIVNDFQKGDIAEGYSVSREKKESFPLTVTSAQKNPTAFYLCASSFKGNEQFFGPGTRLTVL.

This chain connects TRBV5-4 to TRBJ2-3; no clear D gene. V was clipped by 0 bases and J by 6 bases, with 8 bases between them. Germline V lookup: CDR1 SGHNT, CDR2 YYREEE (reference sequence). The CDR3 is 13 amino acids. The CDR3 coding sequence is TGTGCCAGCAGCTTGGAACTCACCGATACGCAGTATTTT. It codes for CASSLELTDTQYF.

This clone has a handful of counts. The chain employs TRBV27 and TRBJ2-7; 12 bases are a match to TRBD2. This CDR3 is built from 16 residues. Germline trimming cut 4 bases from V and 0 bases from J; bases unmatched to any gene: 4. Germline CDR1 MNHEY, CDR2 SMNVEV (reference sequence). CDR3 sequence (DNA): TGTGCCAGCAGTTCCCCGGGACTAGCGGGCTCCTACGAGCAGTACTTC. It translates to CASSSPGLAGSYEQYF.

Written as DNA, the CDR3 is TGCGCCAGCAGCCAAGCGGGGATGGGTGAAAAACTGTTTTTT. It specifies CASSQAGMGEKLFF. The chain links TRBV4-3 to TRBJ1-4, with D uncertain. The V gene's germline CDR1 is LGHNA and CDR2 YSLEER. The length of the CDR3 is 14 residues. The V and J ends lost 1 base and 7 bases respectively, with 10 bases between them.